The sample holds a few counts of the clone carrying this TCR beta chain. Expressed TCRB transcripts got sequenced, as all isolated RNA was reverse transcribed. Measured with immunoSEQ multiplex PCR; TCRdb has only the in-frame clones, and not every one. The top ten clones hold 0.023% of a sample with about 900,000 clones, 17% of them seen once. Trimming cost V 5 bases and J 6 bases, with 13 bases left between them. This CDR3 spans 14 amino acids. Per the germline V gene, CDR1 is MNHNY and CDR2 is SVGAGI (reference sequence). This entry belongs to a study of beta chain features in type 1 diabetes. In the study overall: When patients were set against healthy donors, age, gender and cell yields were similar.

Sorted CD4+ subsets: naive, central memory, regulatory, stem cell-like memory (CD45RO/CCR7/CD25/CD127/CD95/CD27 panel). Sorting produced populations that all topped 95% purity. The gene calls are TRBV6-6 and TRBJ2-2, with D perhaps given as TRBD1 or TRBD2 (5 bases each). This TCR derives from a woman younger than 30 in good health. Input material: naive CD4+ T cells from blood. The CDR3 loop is CASSRPGSAGELFF. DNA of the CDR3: TGTGCCAGCAGTCGACCAGGGAGCGCCGGGGAGCTGTTTTTT.